The clone carrying this TCR beta chain appeared many times. Its target is not known. Germline values: CDR1 SQVTM, CDR2 ANQGSEA. Trimming pared 4 bases from V and 5 bases from J, leaving 10 bases between. The CDR3 runs 12 residues. This sample was taken from a study of T cells after yellow fever vaccination. Conversion of TCR transcripts into cDNA relied on 5'RACE template switching, which added a universal primer site and UMIs. One entry per CDR3 protein results from TCRdb running MiXCR on the 5' RACE reads. There are 300,000 to 350,000 distinct CDR3 sequences in the sample; under 5% occur only once, and roughly 26% lies in the top ten. Study outcomes and limitations: The booster saw the reappearance of most primary-vaccination clones (about 95% CD4, almost 90% CD8). The CD4 and CD8 compartments had a small share of their clonotypes in common. Weaker overall was a secondary response that nonetheless peaked faster, on day 5 versus 15.

The TCR comes from a man in his late teens or twenties who received the YFV17D yellow fever vaccine. The chain couples TRBV29-1 to TRBJ2-3, with D perhaps being TRBD1 or TRBD2 (5 bases each). Here the sequenced sample was PBMCs, taken 5 days after the yellow fever booster vaccination. CDR3 region: CSVGGWEDTQYF. The CDR3 region has the DNA TGCAGCGTTGGGGGGTGGGAAGATACGCAGTATTTT.